This TCR beta chain is drawn from a study of control samples from healthy donors and cancer patients. The protocol was immunoSEQ multiplex PCR, while the TCRdb copy is restricted to in-frame clones and leaves out a portion. The sample yields 25,000 to 35,000 clones, 91% seen once. The receptor's source is a man in his forties or fifties with lung cancer. Sequencing was carried out using PBMCs.

Written as DNA, the CDR3 is TGTGCCAGCAGCCCAACAGGGGCAGATACGCAGTATTTT. It yields the protein CASSPTGADTQYF. The chain uses TRBV7-3 and TRBJ2-3; 7 bases align to TRBD1. This CDR3 contains 13 residues. CDR1 is SGHTA, CDR2 FQGTGA, per germline. V trimming: 5 bases; J trimming: 4 bases; junction bases outside the gene matches: 3.